Reported below is one TCR beta chain. The germline CDR1 and CDR2 sequences are MDHEN and SYDVKM. J was trimmed by 8 bases and V by 6 bases; bases with no gene match: 10. CDR3 size: 14 residues. In the original workflow: Reference gene primer amplification gave estimated nucleated cell counts. Sequencing was performed with immunoSEQ multiplex PCR; in TCRdb, only in-frame clones are kept and a portion is missing. The V and J calls and the clone size are those of that table, but D and trimming were determined from the DNA. This sample yields about 87,000 clones, of which roughly 76% are seen a single time; around 4.2% belongs to the top ten. The data were taken from a study of blood T cell repertoires in COVID-19.

The sequenced material came from peripheral blood. The TCR was taken from a woman between 45 and 60 years old with acute or convalescent COVID-19. V usage is TRBV28 and J usage is TRBJ1-2; 9 bases are a match to TRBD1. Written as DNA, the CDR3 is TGTGCCAGCAGACCTACAGGGGGCCTGGGGGGCTACACCTTC. It encodes CASRPTGGLGGYTF.